These T cell receptor beta chains were read from a single sample in a study of identical twins. TCRdb reprocessed the 5' RACE reads with MiXCR, giving one entry per CDR3 protein. Of 200,000 to 250,000 distinct CDR3 sequences listed, about 7.5% are singletons. These same data were also listed under a study on yellow fever vaccine responses in identical twins.

Input material: memory (CD45RO+) T cells sorted from blood. Receptors originate from a woman under 30 in good health. Each CDR3 is given with its conserved first and last residue.

>TRBV29-1
CSVGSGSNQPQHF
>TRBV28
CASSLSITSGSTYEQYF
>TRBV7-9
CASSFREGAGGYTF
>TRBV28
CASILQRNTEAFF
>TRBV10-3
CAISEGVLAGTDTQYF
>TRBV10-2
CASRGRYNYGYTF
>TRBV7-2
CASRNSQGLRTDTQYF
>TRBV6-2/TRBV6-3
CASRDSISEQYF
>TRBV28
CAAWGGVTDTQYF
>TRBV28
CASLGFTSGNTIYF
>TRBV5-1
CASSFPGSLEQYF
>TRBV12-3/TRBV12-4
CASTLTGYEQYF
>TRBV20-1
CSAHWTGQETQYF
>TRBV28
CASTVEREGHEQFF
>TRBV20-1
CSARVLEGDLGSGVPYEQYF
>TRBV7-9
CASSYSGTGDGYTF
>TRBV3-1
CASSQRQGGGGEKLFF
>TRBV12-3/TRBV12-4
CASSLSGATGELFF
>TRBV20-1
CSARQGWTYEQYF
>TRBV27
CASRIGPTYEQFF
>TRBV6-1
CASSRRGGTGELFF
>TRBV6-2/TRBV6-3
CASRSPTGISSYNEQFF
>TRBV28
CASSPGQGNYQPQHF
>TRBV12-3/TRBV12-4
CASSSIRDFTYEQYF
>TRBV12-3/TRBV12-4
CASSPSPGQGAGRANVLTF
>TRBV9
CASSAAGFPQETQYF
>TRBV27
CASSPWAGQTKYSNQPQHF
>TRBV29-1
CSVETRTVAKNIQYF
>TRBV5-1
CASSLALLETQYF
>TRBV27
CASSPTGGTFYEQYF
>TRBV6-4
CASSDTTSVNEQFF
>TRBV12-3/TRBV12-4
CASSGTGGTNEKLFF
>TRBV4-1
CASSQELGQGNLSGANVLTF
>TRBV5-1
CASSLLGPNTEASF
>TRBV29-1
CSVPRTRDTQYF
>TRBV6-1
CASSENTLDKVAHGYTF